A single sample gave rise to the 32 T cell receptor beta chains below, sequenced in a study of CD8+ T cells in alopecia areata. RNA was isolated and reverse transcribed to cDNA, the sequencing template. Repertoires were generated with immunoSEQ multiplex PCR, while TCRdb's copy carries only in-frame clones and drops some. In total the sample includes roughly 260,000 clones, none of them seen once. Combined cutaneous lymph node cells underwent sorting by CD4, CD8alpha, NKG2D, NKG2ACE and additional markers. The sequenced material came from CD4+ T cells sorted from a lymph node. The receptors stem from a C3H/HeJ mouse with alopecia areata. These mice share the MHC haplotype H2-k.

As regards this clone: Mouse gene names apply. The sequence runs out 4 residues before the end of the CDR3; the remainder is reconstructed from the germline J gene. Other DNA sequences in the sample encode the same CDR3. The genes are TRBV31 and TRBJ2-3, with 8 bases lining up with TRBD2. There are 15 residues in the CDR3. V shed 0 bases and J 0 bases; nucleotides not matched to a gene: 2. Germline V gene sequence: CDR1 GKSSPN, CDR2 SITVG. The sequenced part of the CDR3 DNA is TGTGCCTGGAGTCTACTGGGGGCCAGTGCAGAA. This gives the protein CAWSLLGASAE. The whole CDR3 protein is CAWSLLGASAETLYF.

Only a few counts were recorded for this clone. The genes and germline here are from mouse. The sequence runs out 4 residues before the end of the CDR3; the remainder is reconstructed from the germline J gene. Within the sample, other DNA sequences also encode this same CDR3. This chain uses TRBV1 with TRBJ2-3; TRBD2 agrees at 8 bases. Germline V CDR1 and CDR2: NSQYPW, LRSPGD (reference sequence). V gave up 0 bases and J gave up 0 bases; unmatched junction bases: 5. The CDR3 loop spans 17 amino acids. CDR3 DNA, as far as it was read: TGCACCTGCAGTGCAGATCTCTGGGGGGCTAGTGCAGAA. Translating gives CTCSADLWGASAE. The full-length CDR3 reads as CTCSADLWGASAETLYF.

This clone was counted a few times. Each gene name is a mouse one. The CDR3 is cut off 4 residues early in the read; its end comes from the germline J gene. V is TRBV1 and J is TRBJ2-7; 7 bases fit TRBD2. V was clipped by 4 bases and J by 0 bases; unmatched bases: 6. This CDR3 comprises 15 residues. The germline V gene has CDR1 NSQYPW and CDR2 LRSPGD (reference sequence). The CDR3: CTCSGGGRSSYEQYF. Partial CDR3 DNA: TGCACCTGCAGTGGGGGGGGGAGGAGCTCCTAT.

As to this clone: The gene names here belong to mouse. The sequence runs out 4 residues before the end of the CDR3; the remainder is reconstructed from the germline J gene. The sample holds other DNA sequences that translate to the same CDR3. This chain connects TRBV13-2 to TRBJ2-5, with D possibly matching TRBD1 (6 bases). V gave up 5 bases and J gave up 2 bases, with 9 bases separating them. CDR1 NNHNN and CDR2 SYGAGS come from the germline V gene (reference sequence). The length of the CDR3 is 13 residues. CDR3 residues: CASGGTTQDTQYF. The sequenced part of the CDR3 DNA is TGTGCCAGCGGCGGGACAACCCAAGAC.

With respect to this clone: Gene names denote mouse genes. The read halts 4 residues ahead of the CDR3 end, with the missing end drawn from the germline J gene. The V call is TRBV1, the J call TRBJ2-4; TRBD1 matches 7 bases. Germline lookup yields CDR1 NSQYPW and CDR2 LRSPGD (reference sequence). This CDR3 is built from 13 residues. CDR3 residues: CTCSGGQINTLYF. The covered CDR3 bases are TGCACCTGCAGTGGGGGACAGATAAAC.

With respect to this clone: Each gene name is a mouse one. From the germline J gene comes the end of the CDR3, since the read stops 4 residues before it. The chain carries TRBV1 and TRBJ1-2, with TRBD1 matching over 7 bases. Germline assignment: CDR1 NSQYPW and CDR2 LRSPGD (reference sequence). The CDR3 runs to 15 residues. V lost 4 bases, J lost 0 bases, and 5 bases stayed unmatched. The CDR3: CTCSGQGLANSDYTF. The CDR3 bases that were read are TGCACCTGCAGTGGACAGGGTCTTGCAAACTCC.

Only a few counts were recorded for this clone. Gene names are the mouse ones. From the germline J gene comes the end of the CDR3, since the read stops 4 residues before it. This chain joins TRBV17 and TRBJ2-7, with D perhaps matching TRBD2 (6 bases). The CDR3 length is 14 residues. Germline CDR1 reads MNHDT; CDR2 reads YYDKIL. Trimming stripped 5 bases from V and 0 bases from J, with 11 bases between. The covered CDR3 bases are TGTGCTAGCAGTCAACTGGGAAGCTCCTAT. Its protein product is CASSQLGSSY. The whole CDR3 is CASSQLGSSYEQYF.

Remarks on this clone: Genes and germline come from the mouse. Coverage ceases 4 residues before the CDR3 finishes, and the germline J gene fills in the end. The chain links TRBV31 to TRBJ2-3; 7 bases agree with TRBD1. The germline V gene has CDR1 GKSSPN and CDR2 SITVG. Trimming removed 1 base from V and 3 bases from J; junction bases left unmatched: 1. The CDR3 length is 13 residues. CDR3 DNA (partial): TGTGCCTGGAGTCCGGACAGGGCAGAA. It yields the protein CAWSPDRAE. The full CDR3 protein is CAWSPDRAETLYF. The full variable domain, completed using reference TRBV31 and TRBJ2-3, is AQTIHQWPVAEIKAVGSPLSLGCTIKGKSSPNLYWYWQATGGTLQQLFYSITVGQVESVVQLNLSASRPKDDQFILSTEKLLLSHSGFYLCAWSPDRAETLYFGSGTRLTVL.

Details on this clone: Mouse germline and gene names are used. The CDR3 is cut off 4 residues early in the read; its end comes from the germline J gene. The chain carries TRBV19 and TRBJ2-3, with TRBD1 as a possible D gene (5 bases). The V gene's germline CDR1 is FNHDT and CDR2 SITEND (reference sequence). Trimming cost V 5 bases and J 2 bases, with 9 bases left between them. The CDR3 spans 13 residues. The CDR3 bases that were read are TGTGCCAGCAGACTGACAGCTGCAGAA. Its translation is CASRLTAAE. The CDR3 as a whole reads CASRLTAAETLYF.

A few counts support this clone. Gene names denote mouse genes. The DNA ends 4 residues before the CDR3 does, and the rest of the CDR3 is filled in from the germline J gene. This chain links TRBV5 with TRBJ1-1; 7 bases fit TRBD1. The CDR3 runs 12 residues. Germline V gene sequence: CDR1 LGHNA, CDR2 YNLKQL (reference sequence). The DNA read from the CDR3 is TGTGCCAGCAGCCAAAGGACAGGA. Its translation is CASSQRTG. The CDR3 as a whole reads CASSQRTGEVFF.

The sample holds a few counts of this clone. Mouse names are used for the genes. The missing CDR3 end, 4 residues past where the read stops, is filled in from the germline J gene. The chain carries TRBV13-1 and TRBJ1-1, with D unresolved. Between the trimmed V and J ends, which lost 0 bases and 1 base, there was a span of 7 bases. Germline assignment: CDR1 NSHNY and CDR2 SYGAGN. The CDR3 is 14 residues long. CDR3 sequence reads: CASSDAFQNTEVFF. CDR3 DNA, as far as it was read: TGTGCCAGCAGTGATGCATTCCAAAACACA.

Regarding this clone: These gene names are mouse names. The DNA ends 4 residues before the CDR3 does, and the rest of the CDR3 is filled in from the germline J gene. V is TRBV31 and J is TRBJ2-4, with TRBD2 identical over 9 bases. Looked up from germline, CDR1 is GKSSPN and CDR2 is SITVG. Trimming cost V 5 bases and J 0 bases; bases outside gene matches: 0. This CDR3 spans 13 amino acids. The CDR3 loop reads CAWGTGSQNTLYF. CDR3 bases read: TGTGCCTGGGGGACTGGGAGTCAAAAC.

This clone came up many times. Mouse gene names and germline throughout. Read sequence stops 4 residues before the CDR3 end, and the germline J gene provides the missing end. The sample holds other DNA sequences that translate to the same CDR3. The chain combines TRBV13-3 with TRBJ2-3, with a tentative D call TRBD2 (5 bases). This CDR3 has 13 amino acids. The germline CDR1 and CDR2 sequences are NNHDY and SYVADS. Trimming stripped 3 bases from V and 0 bases from J, with 5 bases between. Partial CDR3 DNA: TGTGCCAGCAGTGGGACTAGTGCAGAA. It codes for CASSGTSAE. The whole CDR3 protein is CASSGTSAETLYF.

In regard to this clone: Mouse names are used for the genes. The read is 4 residues too short to cover the CDR3 end, so that end is filled in from the germline J gene. The V call is TRBV13-3, the J call TRBJ2-2, with 12 bases fitting TRBD2. Germline lookup yields CDR1 NNHDY and CDR2 SYVADS. Germline trimming cut 3 bases from V and 2 bases from J; bases unmatched to any gene: 2. The CDR3 has 16 amino acids. CDR3 DNA, as far as it was read: TGTGCCAGCAGTGGACTGGGGGGGCCTAACACCGGG. Its protein is CASSGLGGPNTG. The full CDR3 protein is CASSGLGGPNTGQLYF.

To note about this clone: The gene symbols are mouse symbols. The CDR3 end is not reached by the read, which stops 4 residues before it; the germline J gene fills it in. This chain links TRBV13-3 with TRBJ2-1; 11 bases match TRBD2. CDR1 is NNHDY, CDR2 SYVADS, per germline. This CDR3 contains 15 residues. Trimming at V came to 4 bases and at J to 4 bases, leaving 4 bases not matched to a gene. The CDR3 sequence: CASSPRTGGYAEQFF. The CDR3 bases that were read are TGTGCCAGCAGTCCCCGGACTGGGGGGTATGCT.

This clone has just a few counts. Mouse gene names and germline throughout. The missing CDR3 end, 4 residues past where the read stops, is filled in from the germline J gene. V usage is TRBV31 and J usage is TRBJ2-2; tentatively, D is TRBD1 (6 bases). V lost 0 bases and J lost 4, with 9 bases in between. Germline V CDR1 and CDR2: GKSSPN, SITVG. This CDR3 contains 14 residues. CDR3 amino acids: CAWSLTGPTGQLYF. Incomplete CDR3 DNA: TGTGCCTGGAGTCTCACAGGGCCCACCGGG.

The table lists this clone with a few counts. The genes are named according to mouse. The missing CDR3 end, 4 residues past where the read stops, is filled in from the germline J gene. The chain carries TRBV13-3 and TRBJ1-2, with 9 bases identical to TRBD1. The CDR3 runs to 14 residues. The germline V gene has CDR1 NNHDY and CDR2 SYVADS. The CDR3 DNA, read in part, is TGTGCCAGCAGTGAAGAGGACAGGGGATCC. Translated: CASSEEDRGS. The full CDR3 protein reads CASSEEDRGSDYTF.

This clone was detected only a few times. The gene names here belong to mouse. The CDR3 is cut off 3 residues early in the read; its end comes from the germline J gene. V gene TRBV19 combines with J gene TRBJ1-6; the match to TRBD1 covers 7 bases. TRBJ1-6 is classed as an ORF, of uncertain function. The CDR3 is 15 residues long. Germline V gene data show CDR1 as FNHDT and CDR2 as SITEND (reference sequence). V shed 5 bases and J 5 bases; nucleotides not matched to a gene: 7. Incomplete CDR3 DNA: TGTGCCAGCAGCACACCAGGGACAGATAATTCGCCC. It specifies CASSTPGTDNSP. The CDR3 in its entirety is CASSTPGTDNSPLYF.

Remarks on this clone: These gene names are mouse names. Coverage ceases 4 residues before the CDR3 finishes, and the germline J gene fills in the end. V is TRBV5 and J is TRBJ2-5; a possible D gene is TRBD2 (6 bases). The CDR3 consists of 16 residues. The germline V gene has CDR1 LGHNA and CDR2 YNLKQL (reference sequence). Trimming stripped 0 bases from V and 0 bases from J, with 10 bases between. The CDR3 bases that were read are TGTGCCAGCAGCCAAGATCACTGGGTTAACCAAGAC. Residues: CASSQDHWVNQD. The whole CDR3 protein is CASSQDHWVNQDTQYF.

In its sample, this clone was seen a few times. Gene names follow the mouse nomenclature. The read is 4 residues too short to cover the CDR3 end, so that end is filled in from the germline J gene. The V and J genes are TRBV1 and TRBJ2-5; 7 bases align to TRBD2. CDR3 length: 14 amino acids. Germline CDR1 reads NSQYPW; CDR2 reads LRSPGD (reference sequence). The CDR3 spells CTCSESWGLDTQYF. The CDR3 bases that were read are TGCACCTGCAGTGAAAGCTGGGGGTTGGAC.

Regarding this clone: Gene labels here are mouse ones. From the germline J gene comes the end of the CDR3, since the read stops 4 residues before it. The sample has other DNA sequences that encode this CDR3 too. The chain recombines TRBV17 with TRBJ1-1, with D perhaps matching TRBD1 (5 bases). V was clipped by 1 base and J by 3 bases, with 9 bases between them. There are 14 residues in the CDR3. Per the germline V gene, CDR1 is MNHDT and CDR2 is YYDKIL. CDR3 DNA, as far as it was read: TGTGCTAGCAGTAGAGGCCAGGGATACACA. Translating gives CASSRGQGYT. The CDR3 in full is CASSRGQGYTEVFF.

In its sample, this clone was seen a few times. Each gene name is a mouse one. The read terminates 4 residues ahead of where the CDR3 ends, so the germline J gene completes it. The chain employs TRBV5 and TRBJ2-3, with 8 bases that match TRBD2. The CDR3 sequence is 15 residues long. V was clipped by 0 bases and J by 4 bases; unmatched bases: 3. Germline lookup yields CDR1 LGHNA and CDR2 YNLKQL (reference sequence). The CDR3 DNA, read in part, is TGTGCCAGCAGCCAAGAACCTGGGGGGACAGAA. The encoded protein is CASSQEPGGTE. The entire CDR3 reads CASSQEPGGTETLYF.

A remark on this clone: Mouse names are used for the genes. The observed sequence ends 4 residues before the CDR3 terminus, with the missing tail filled in from the germline J gene. The chain uses TRBV31 and TRBJ2-3; 7 bases fit TRBD2. Germline CDR1 GKSSPN, CDR2 SITVG. Trimming removed 0 bases from V and 1 base from J; junction bases left unmatched: 4. The CDR3 extends over 15 amino acids. Partial CDR3 DNA: TGTGCCTGGAGTCTACCGGGGGGGGGTGCAGAA. Residues: CAWSLPGGGAE. The entire CDR3 sequence reads CAWSLPGGGAETLYF.

This clone came up a few times. Mouse gene names apply. The read ends 4 residues shy of where the CDR3 ends; the end is completed using the germline J gene. This chain joins TRBV19 and TRBJ2-3; 10 bases agree with TRBD1. The CDR3 contains 15 residues. The V segment lost 3 bases and the J segment 2 bases; nucleotides outside the gene matches: 3. Germline V gene lookup returns CDR1 FNHDT and CDR2 SITEND (reference sequence). CDR3 DNA, as far as it was read: TGTGCCAGCAGTAAGGGACAGGGGCCTGCAGAA. Its translation: CASSKGQGPAE. The full CDR3 is CASSKGQGPAETLYF.

This clone was recorded a few times. Gene names and germline refer to mouse. Read data end 4 residues before the CDR3 end; the end is taken from the germline J gene. The gene calls are TRBV1 and TRBJ2-1, with D tentatively TRBD1 (5 bases). The CDR3 contains 14 residues. Trimming cost V 4 bases and J 0 bases, with 7 bases left between them. The V gene's germline CDR1 is NSQYPW and CDR2 LRSPGD (reference sequence). CDR3 DNA, as far as it was read: TGCACCTGCAGTGGGACATATAACTATGCT. It encodes CTCSGTYNYA. The complete CDR3 protein is CTCSGTYNYAEQFF.

Notes on this clone: Genes and germline are mouse. The read comes to an end 4 residues before the CDR3 does, leaving the germline J gene to fill in the end. The rearrangement uses TRBV5 and TRBJ2-5; TRBD1 matches 10 bases. The CDR3 is made up of 15 amino acids. Germline lookup yields CDR1 LGHNA and CDR2 YNLKQL (reference sequence). The CDR3 protein is CASSPLTGGRDTQYF. Partial CDR3 DNA: TGTGCCAGCAGCCCTTTGACAGGGGGCAGGGAC.

For this clone: Gene names denote mouse genes. Sequencing ends 4 residues short of the CDR3 end; the germline J gene provides the rest. The same CDR3 can be traced to other DNA sequences in this sample. The chain carries TRBV19 and TRBJ2-3; maybe TRBD1 (5 bases). Germline values: CDR1 FNHDT, CDR2 SITEND (reference sequence). The V gene lost 5 bases and the J gene lost 0 bases, with 10 bases spanning the gap. The CDR3 length is 14 residues. CDR3 sequence reads: CASSRQFSAETLYF. CDR3 DNA, as far as it was read: TGTGCCAGCAGCAGACAGTTTAGTGCAGAA.

Worth noting for this clone: The gene symbols are mouse symbols. The sequence runs out 4 residues before the end of the CDR3; the remainder is reconstructed from the germline J gene. This chain links TRBV13-1 with TRBJ2-5; a weak D match, TRBD1 (7 bases). The germline V and J ends were trimmed by 4 bases and 0 bases, with 12 bases remaining between them. The CDR3 consists of 15 residues. CDR1 NSHNY and CDR2 SYGAGN come from the germline V gene. The CDR3 loop is CASSRGGANQDTQYF. Partial CDR3 DNA: TGTGCCAGCAGTCGAGGGGGCGCCAACCAAGAC.

Concerning this clone itself: Gene names refer to mouse genes. The read ends 4 residues before the CDR3 terminus; that terminus is restored from the germline J gene. Distinct nucleotide sequences in the sample also encode this CDR3. J is TRBJ1-1 and V is TRBV1; tentative D call: TRBD1 (5 bases). Germline assignment: CDR1 NSQYPW and CDR2 LRSPGD (reference sequence). This CDR3 has 12 amino acids. The covered CDR3 bases are TGCACCTGCAGTGCAGGGGGCGAA. Residues: CTCSAGGE. The whole CDR3 region reads CTCSAGGEEVFF.

This clone appeared a few times. Genes and germline come from the mouse. The read falls 4 residues short of the CDR3 end, and the missing part is taken from the germline J gene. The chain joins TRBV19 to TRBJ2-1; 10 nucleotides line up with TRBD1. With V trimmed by 5 bases and J by 4 bases, 3 bases remained unmatched. Germline assignment: CDR1 FNHDT and CDR2 SITEND (reference sequence). This CDR3 region has 14 residues. CDR3 sequence: CASRRQGAYAEQFF. The DNA read from the CDR3 is TGTGCCAGCAGAAGACAGGGGGCTTATGCT.

This clone was counted between two and nine times. Mouse gene names and germline throughout. The read halts 4 residues ahead of the CDR3 end, with the missing end drawn from the germline J gene. This chain joins TRBV5 and TRBJ2-5, with D perhaps matching TRBD1 (6 bases). The CDR3 is made up of 14 amino acids. Trimming shortened V by 4 bases and J by 2 bases, and 10 bases separated the two germline ends. Germline CDR1 reads LGHNA; CDR2 reads YNLKQL (reference sequence). The CDR3 sequence: CASSPQGFQDTQYF. The DNA read from the CDR3 is TGTGCCAGCAGCCCTCAGGGGTTCCAAGAC.

This clone turned up a few times. Gene names denote mouse genes. The CDR3 extends 4 residues past the end of the read, so its final part is completed from the germline J gene. This sample also contains other DNA sequences that code for the same CDR3. The chain combines TRBV19 with TRBJ2-1, with 7 bases aligning to TRBD2. Germline CDR1 and CDR2: FNHDT and SITEND (reference sequence). V dropped 2 bases and J dropped 4; count of bases not matched to a gene: 3. CDR3 length equals 14 residues. The CDR3 DNA, read in part, is TGTGCCAGCAGTATCGCTGGGGGATATGCT. Protein product: CASSIAGGYA. The entire CDR3 sequence reads CASSIAGGYAEQFF.